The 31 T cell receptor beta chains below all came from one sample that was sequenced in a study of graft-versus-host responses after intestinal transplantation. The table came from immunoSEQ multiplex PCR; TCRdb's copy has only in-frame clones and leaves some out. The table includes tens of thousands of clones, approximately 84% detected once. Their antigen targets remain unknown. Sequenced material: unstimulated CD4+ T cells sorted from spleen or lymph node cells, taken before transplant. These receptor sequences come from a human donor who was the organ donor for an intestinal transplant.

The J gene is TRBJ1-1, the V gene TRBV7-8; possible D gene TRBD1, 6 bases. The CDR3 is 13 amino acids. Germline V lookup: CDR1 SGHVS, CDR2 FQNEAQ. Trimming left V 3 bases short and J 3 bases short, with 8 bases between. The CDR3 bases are TGTGCCAGCAGCTTGCAGGGGCACACTGAAGCTTTCTTT. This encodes CASSLQGHTEAFF. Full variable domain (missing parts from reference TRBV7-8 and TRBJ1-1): GAGVSQSPRYKVAKRGQDVALRCDPISGHVSLFWYQQALGQGPEFLTYFQNEAQLDKSGLPSDRFFAERPEGSVSTLKIQRTQQEDSAVYLCASSLQGHTEAFFGQGTRLTVV.

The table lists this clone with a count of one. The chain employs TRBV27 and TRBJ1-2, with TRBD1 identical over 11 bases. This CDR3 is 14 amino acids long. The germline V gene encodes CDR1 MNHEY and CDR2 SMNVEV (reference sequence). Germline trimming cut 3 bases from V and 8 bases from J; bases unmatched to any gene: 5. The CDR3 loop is CASSFGTGGLGYTF. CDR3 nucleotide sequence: TGTGCCAGCAGTTTCGGGACAGGGGGACTAGGCTACACCTTC.

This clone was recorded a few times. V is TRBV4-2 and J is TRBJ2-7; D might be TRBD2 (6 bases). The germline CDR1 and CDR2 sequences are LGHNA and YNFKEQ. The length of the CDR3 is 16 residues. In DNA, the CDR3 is TGTGCGACGCGGGGCCCATCAGTGGGGGTCCCCTACGAGCAGTACGTC. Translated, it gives CATRGPSVGVPYEQYV.

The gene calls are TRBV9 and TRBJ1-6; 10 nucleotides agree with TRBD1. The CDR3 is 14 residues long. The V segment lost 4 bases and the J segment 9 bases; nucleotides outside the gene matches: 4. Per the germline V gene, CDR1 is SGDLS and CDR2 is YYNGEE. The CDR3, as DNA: TGTGCCAGCAGCACCTGGGACAGGGGTTCACCCCTCCACTTT. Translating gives CASSTWDRGSPLHF.

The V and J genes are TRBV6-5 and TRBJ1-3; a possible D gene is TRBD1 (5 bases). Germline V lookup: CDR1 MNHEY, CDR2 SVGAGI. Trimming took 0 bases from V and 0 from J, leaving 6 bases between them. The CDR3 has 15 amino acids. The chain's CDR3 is CASSYSGGSGNTIYF. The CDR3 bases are TGTGCCAGCAGTTACTCGGGGGGCTCTGGAAACACCATATATTTT.

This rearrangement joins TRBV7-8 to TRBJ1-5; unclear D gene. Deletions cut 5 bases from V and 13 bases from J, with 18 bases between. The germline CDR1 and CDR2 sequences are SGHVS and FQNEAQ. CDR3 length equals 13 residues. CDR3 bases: TGTGCCAGCAGCCCCCCGGGTCGAAATACACAGCATTTT. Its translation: CASSPPGRNTQHF.

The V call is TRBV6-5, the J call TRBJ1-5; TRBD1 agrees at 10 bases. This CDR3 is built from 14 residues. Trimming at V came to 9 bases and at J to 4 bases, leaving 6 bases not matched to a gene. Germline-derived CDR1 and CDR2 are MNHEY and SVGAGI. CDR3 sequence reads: CASGDRGRNQPQHF. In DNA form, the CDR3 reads TGTGCCAGTGGGGACAGGGGTCGAAATCAGCCCCAGCATTTT.

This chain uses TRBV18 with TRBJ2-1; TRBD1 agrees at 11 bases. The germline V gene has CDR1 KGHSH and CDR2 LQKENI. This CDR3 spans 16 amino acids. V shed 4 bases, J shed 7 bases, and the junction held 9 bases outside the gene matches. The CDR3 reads CASSQTGTGGPNEQFF. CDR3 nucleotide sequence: TGTGCCAGCTCACAAACCGGGACAGGGGGACCAAATGAGCAGTTCTTC.

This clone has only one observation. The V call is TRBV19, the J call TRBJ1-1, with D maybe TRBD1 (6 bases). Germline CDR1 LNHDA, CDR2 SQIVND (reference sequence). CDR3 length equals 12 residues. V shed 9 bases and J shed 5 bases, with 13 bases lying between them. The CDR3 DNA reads TGTGCCAGCGACAGGAGTGGGACTGAAGCTTTCTTT. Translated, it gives CASDRSGTEAFF.

CDR3 coding DNA: TGTGCCATCAGTGAGGTGGGGGGAACCACAGATACGCAGTATTTT. Amino acids: CAISEVGGTTDTQYF. This rearrangement joins TRBV10-3 to TRBJ2-3, with D possibly matching TRBD2 (6 bases). The length of the CDR3 is 15 residues. Germline V gene sequence: CDR1 ENHRY, CDR2 SYGVKD. The V gene lost 2 bases and the J gene lost 2 bases, with 11 bases spanning the gap.

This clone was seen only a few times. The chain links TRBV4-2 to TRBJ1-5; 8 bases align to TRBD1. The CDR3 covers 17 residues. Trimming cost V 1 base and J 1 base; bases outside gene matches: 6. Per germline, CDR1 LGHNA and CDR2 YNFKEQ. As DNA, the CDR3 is TGTGCCAGCAGCCAAGGTAGGCAGGGGGCGAGCAATCAGCCCCAGCATTTT. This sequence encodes CASSQGRQGASNQPQHF.

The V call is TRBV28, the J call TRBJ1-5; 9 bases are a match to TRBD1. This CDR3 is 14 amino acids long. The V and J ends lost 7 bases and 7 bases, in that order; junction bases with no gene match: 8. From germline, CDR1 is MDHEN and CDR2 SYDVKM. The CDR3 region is CASIPGQGLQPQHF. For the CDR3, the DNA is TGTGCCAGCATCCCGGGACAGGGATTACAGCCCCAGCATTTT.

Here the CDR3 reads CASSPWTENTEAFF. CDR3 nucleotide sequence: TGTGCCAGCAGTCCGTGGACAGAGAACACTGAAGCTTTCTTT. This chain connects TRBV28 to TRBJ1-1, with D maybe TRBD1 (6 bases). The CDR3 contains 14 residues. The V gene lost 5 bases and the J gene lost 1 base, with 11 bases spanning the gap. The germline V gene encodes CDR1 MDHEN and CDR2 SYDVKM.

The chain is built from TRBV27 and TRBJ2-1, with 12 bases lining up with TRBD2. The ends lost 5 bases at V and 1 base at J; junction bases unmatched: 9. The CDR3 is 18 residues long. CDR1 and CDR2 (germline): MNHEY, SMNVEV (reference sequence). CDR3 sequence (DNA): TGTGCCAGCAGTCAGCGGACTAGCGGGGTAGGGTCCTACAATGAGCAGTTCTTC. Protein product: CASSQRTSGVGSYNEQFF.

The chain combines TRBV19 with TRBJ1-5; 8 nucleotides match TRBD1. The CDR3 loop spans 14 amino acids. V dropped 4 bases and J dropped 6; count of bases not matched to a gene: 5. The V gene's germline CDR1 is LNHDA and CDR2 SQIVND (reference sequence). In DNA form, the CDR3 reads TGTGCCAGTAGTACAGGACAGGGCGGTCAGCCCCAGCATTTT. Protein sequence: CASSTGQGGQPQHF.

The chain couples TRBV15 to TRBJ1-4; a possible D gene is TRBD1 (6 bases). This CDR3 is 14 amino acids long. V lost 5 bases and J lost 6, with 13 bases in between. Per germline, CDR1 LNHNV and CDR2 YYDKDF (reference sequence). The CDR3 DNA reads TGTGCCACCAGCTGGCGGGGGCGGGATGAAAAACTGTTTTTT. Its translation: CATSWRGRDEKLFF.

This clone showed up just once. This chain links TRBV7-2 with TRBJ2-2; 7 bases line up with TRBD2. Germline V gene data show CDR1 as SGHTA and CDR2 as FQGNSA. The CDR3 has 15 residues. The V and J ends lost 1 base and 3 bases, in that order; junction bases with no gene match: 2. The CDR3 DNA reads TGTGCCAGCAGCTTAGGGGGGGGATACACCGGGGAGCTGTTTTTT. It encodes CASSLGGGYTGELFF.

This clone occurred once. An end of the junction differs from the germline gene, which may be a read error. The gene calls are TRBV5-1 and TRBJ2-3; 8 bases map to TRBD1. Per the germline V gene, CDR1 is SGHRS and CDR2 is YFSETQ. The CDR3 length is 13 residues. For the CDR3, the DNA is TGCGCCAGCAGCTTGTCCGGGACAGGTGGAGAAAATTTT. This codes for CASSLSGTGGENF.

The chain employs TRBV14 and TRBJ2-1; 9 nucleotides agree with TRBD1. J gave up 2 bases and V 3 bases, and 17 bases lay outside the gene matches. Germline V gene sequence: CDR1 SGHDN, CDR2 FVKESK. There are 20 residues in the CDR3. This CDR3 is CASSQVPGQGRGLAYNEQFF. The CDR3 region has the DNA TGTGCCAGCAGCCAGGTCCCGGGACAGGGTAGGGGACTCGCCTACAATGAGCAGTTCTTC.

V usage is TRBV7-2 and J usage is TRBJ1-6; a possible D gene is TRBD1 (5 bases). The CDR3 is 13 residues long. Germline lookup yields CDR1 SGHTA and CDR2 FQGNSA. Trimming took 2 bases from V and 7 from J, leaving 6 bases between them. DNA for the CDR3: TGTGCCAGCAGCTTACAGGGAAATTCACCCCTCCACTTT. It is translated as CASSLQGNSPLHF.

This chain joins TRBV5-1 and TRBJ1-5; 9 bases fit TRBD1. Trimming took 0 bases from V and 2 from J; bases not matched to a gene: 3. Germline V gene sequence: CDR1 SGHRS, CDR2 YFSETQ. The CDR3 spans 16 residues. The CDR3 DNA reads TGCGCCAGCAGCTTGGAGGGACAGGGCGGCAATCAGCCCCAGCATTTT. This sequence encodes CASSLEGQGGNQPQHF.

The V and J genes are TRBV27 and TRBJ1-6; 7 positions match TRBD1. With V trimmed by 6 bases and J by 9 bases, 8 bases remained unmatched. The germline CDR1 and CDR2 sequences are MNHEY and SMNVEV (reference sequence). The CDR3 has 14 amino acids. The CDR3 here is CASRLEAGGSPLHF. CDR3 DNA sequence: TGTGCCAGCAGATTAGAGGCAGGGGGTTCACCCCTCCACTTT.

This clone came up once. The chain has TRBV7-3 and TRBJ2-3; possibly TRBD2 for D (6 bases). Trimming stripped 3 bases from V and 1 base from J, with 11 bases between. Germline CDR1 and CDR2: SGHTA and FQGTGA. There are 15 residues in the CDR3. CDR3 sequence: CASSFGAGRTDTQYF. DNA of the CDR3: TGTGCCAGCAGCTTTGGGGCGGGGCGCACAGATACGCAGTATTTT. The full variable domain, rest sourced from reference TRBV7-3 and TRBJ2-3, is GAGVSQTPSNKVTEKGKYVELRCDPISGHTALYWYRQSLGQGPEFLIYFQGTGAADDSGLPNDRFFAVRPEGSVSTLKIQRTERGDSAVYLCASSFGAGRTDTQYFGPGTRLTVL.

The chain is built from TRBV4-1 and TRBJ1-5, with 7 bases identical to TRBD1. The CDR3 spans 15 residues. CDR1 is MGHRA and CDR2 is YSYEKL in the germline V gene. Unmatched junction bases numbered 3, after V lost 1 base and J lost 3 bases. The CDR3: CASSQGQGNNQPQHF. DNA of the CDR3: TGCGCCAGCAGCCAAGGACAGGGAAACAATCAGCCCCAGCATTTT.

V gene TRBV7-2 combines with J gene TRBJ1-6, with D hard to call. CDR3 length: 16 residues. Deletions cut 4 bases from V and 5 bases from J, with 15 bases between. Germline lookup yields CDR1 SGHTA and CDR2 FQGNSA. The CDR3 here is CASSSPVGGDNSPLHF. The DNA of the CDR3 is TGTGCCAGCAGCTCCCCGGTGGGTGGAGATAATTCACCCCTCCACTTT.

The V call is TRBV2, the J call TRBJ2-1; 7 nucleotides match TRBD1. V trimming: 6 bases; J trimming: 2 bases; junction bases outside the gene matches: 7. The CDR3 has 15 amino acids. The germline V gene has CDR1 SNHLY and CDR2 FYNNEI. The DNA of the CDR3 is TGTGCCAGCAGCGTCCAGGGGGTTACCTACAATGAGCAGTTCTTC. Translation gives CASSVQGVTYNEQFF. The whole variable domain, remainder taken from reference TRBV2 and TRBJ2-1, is EPEVTQTPSHQVTQMGQEVILRCVPISNHLYFYWYRQILGQKVEFLVSFYNNEISEKSEIFDDQFSVERPDGSNFTLKIRSTKLEDSAMYFCASSVQGVTYNEQFFGPGTRLTVL.

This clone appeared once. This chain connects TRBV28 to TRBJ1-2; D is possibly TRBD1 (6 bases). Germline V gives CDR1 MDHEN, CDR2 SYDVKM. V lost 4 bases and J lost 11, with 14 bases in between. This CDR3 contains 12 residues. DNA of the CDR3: TGTGCCAGCAGTTCGGGGACATTTCGGTACACCTTC. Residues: CASSSGTFRYTF.

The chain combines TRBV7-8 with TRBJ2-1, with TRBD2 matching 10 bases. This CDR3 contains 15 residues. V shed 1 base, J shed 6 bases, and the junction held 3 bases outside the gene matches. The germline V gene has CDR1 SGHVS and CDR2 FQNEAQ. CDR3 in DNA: TGTGCCAGCAGCTTAGTAGCGGGGGGCCTCAATGAGCAGTTCTTC. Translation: CASSLVAGGLNEQFF.

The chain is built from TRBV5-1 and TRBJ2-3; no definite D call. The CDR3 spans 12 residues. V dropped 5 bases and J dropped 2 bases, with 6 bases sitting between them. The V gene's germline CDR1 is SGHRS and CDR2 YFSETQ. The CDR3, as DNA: TGCGCCAGCAGTAATCTCACAGATACGCAGTATTTT. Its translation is CASSNLTDTQYF.

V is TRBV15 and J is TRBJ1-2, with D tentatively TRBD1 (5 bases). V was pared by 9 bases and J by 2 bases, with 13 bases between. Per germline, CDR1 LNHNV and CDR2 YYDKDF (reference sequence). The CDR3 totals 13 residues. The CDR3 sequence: CATSPDINYGYTF. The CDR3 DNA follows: TGTGCCACGAGCCCGGACATAAACTATGGCTACACCTTC.

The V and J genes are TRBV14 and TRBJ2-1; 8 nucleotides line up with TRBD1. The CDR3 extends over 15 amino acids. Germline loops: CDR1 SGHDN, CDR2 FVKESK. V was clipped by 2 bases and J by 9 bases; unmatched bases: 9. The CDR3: CASSQIGLQGGEQFF. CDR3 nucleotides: TGTGCCAGCAGCCAAATAGGCCTACAGGGGGGTGAGCAGTTCTTC.